These 20 T cell receptor beta chains came from one sample sequenced in a study of T-cell memory formation after mild COVID-19. Using its own MiXCR run on the 5' RACE reads, TCRdb lists one record per CDR3 protein. The sample has hundreds of thousands of distinct CDR3 sequences; about a fifth are singletons. The sequencing sample was made of PBMCs or a T cell subset sorted from them (not recorded which). The receptors originated from an adult woman who had mild COVID-19 (a few samples of this study predate the infection). Cell type and time point are not known.

The genes are TRBV6-6 and TRBJ1-1; TRBD1 agrees at 7 bases. V shed 6 bases and J 1 base; nucleotides not matched to a gene: 8. The CDR3 length is 15 residues. In germline, CDR1 is MNHNY, CDR2 SVGAGI (reference sequence). The chain's CDR3 is CASSPDRAQNTEAFF. In DNA, the CDR3 is TGTGCCAGCAGCCCCGACAGGGCGCAGAACACTGAAGCTTTCTTT.

This clonotype was observed a few times. CDR3 sequence: CASSTRASGRETQYF. CDR3 nucleotide sequence: TGTGCCAGTAGTACCAGAGCATCAGGACGAGAGACCCAGTACTTC. This rearrangement joins TRBV19 to TRBJ2-5, with D uncertain. The V and J ends lost 4 bases and 4 bases respectively, with 16 bases between them. Germline lookup yields CDR1 LNHDA and CDR2 SQIVND (reference sequence). CDR3 length equals 15 residues.

With regard to this clonotype: The junction departs from germline at one end; a sequencing error may be responsible. In nucleotides, the CDR3 is TGTGCCAGCAGTGAACCAGGGGAGTACATCTTT. This encodes CASSEPGEYIF. V gene TRBV6-1 combines with J gene TRBJ1-1, with D possibly TRBD1 on 6 matching bases. This CDR3 is 11 amino acids long. CDR1 is MNHNS, CDR2 SASEGT, per germline.

This clonotype turned up a few times. The V gene is TRBV12-3 or TRBV12-4, the J gene TRBJ2-5; TRBD2 is a possible D gene (5 bases). This CDR3 is 16 amino acids long. V lost 6 bases and J lost 2, with 19 bases in between. The CDR3 DNA is TGTGCCAGCAGGCCGCTCGAGGGAGAGGAACAAGAGACCCAGTACTTC. Its protein is CASRPLEGEEQETQYF.

The V call is TRBV11-2, the J call TRBJ2-7, with 8 bases matching TRBD1. The CDR3 spans 16 residues. The germline gives CDR1 SGHAT, CDR2 FQNNGV. J was trimmed by 5 bases and V by 5 bases; bases with no gene match: 14. The CDR3 coding sequence is TGTGCCAGCAGCCGTTGGGACAGGAGGAGATTCCACGAGCAGTACTTC. Residues: CASSRWDRRRFHEQYF.

The genes are TRBV3-1 and TRBJ2-7, with 8 bases lining up with TRBD1. CDR3 length: 15 amino acids. Looked up from germline, CDR1 is LGHDT and CDR2 is YNNKEL (reference sequence). V was pared by 1 base and J by 11 bases, with 13 bases of the junction left unmatched. Written as DNA, the CDR3 is TGTGCCAGCAGCCAAGGGTTCGGACAGGGTCGAGAAGAGTACTTC. Residues: CASSQGFGQGREEYF.

This clonotype was observed a handful of times. The gene calls are TRBV29-1 and TRBJ2-7; TRBD1 matches at 8 bases. Germline V gene data show CDR1 as SQVTM and CDR2 as ANQGSEA. The CDR3 length is 13 residues. The J segment lost 3 bases and the V segment lost 6 bases, leaving 7 bases of the junction unmatched. The CDR3 loop reads CSVRGQANYEQYF. CDR3 DNA: TGCAGCGTGAGGGGACAGGCTAACTACGAGCAGTACTTC.

The rearrangement uses TRBV6-5 and TRBJ1-1, with D possibly matching TRBD1 (5 bases). Trimming cost V 7 bases and J 0 bases, with 9 bases left between them. The CDR3 sequence is 13 residues long. Germline V gives CDR1 MNHEY, CDR2 SVGAGI. The CDR3 loop is CASKGQMNTEAFF. CDR3 nucleotide sequence: TGTGCCAGCAAAGGACAAATGAACACTGAAGCTTTCTTT.

In its sample, this clonotype was seen a few times. The genes are TRBV12-3 or TRBV12-4 and TRBJ2-1; TRBD1 matches 7 bases. J lost 3 bases, V lost 5 bases, and 7 bases had no gene match. This CDR3 contains 15 residues. Here the CDR3 DNA reads TGTGCCAGCAGTAAAACAGGGGATGTCTACAATGAGCAGTTCTTC. Protein product: CASSKTGDVYNEQFF.

The chain joins TRBV12-3 or TRBV12-4 to TRBJ2-7; D is possibly TRBD2 (7 bases). The CDR3 is 13 residues long. V lost 7 bases and J 6 bases, leaving 16 bases between the germline ends. The CDR3 reads CASTLGGGVEQYF. CDR3 in DNA: TGTGCCAGCACCTTAGGGGGAGGGGTCGAGCAGTACTTC.

This clonotype came up a few times. This sequence joins TRBV7-9 and TRBJ2-1; 7 bases are a match to TRBD2. Germline CDR1 reads SEHNR; CDR2 reads FQNEAQ (reference sequence). The J segment lost 4 bases and the V segment lost 5 bases, leaving 11 bases of the junction unmatched. The CDR3 has 16 residues. CDR3 loop: CASSPTGTIRYNEQFF. In DNA, the CDR3 is TGTGCCAGCAGCCCAACCGGGACTATACGGTACAATGAGCAGTTCTTC. Supplemented by reference TRBV7-9 and TRBJ2-1, the full variable domain reads DTGVSQNPRHKITKRGQNVTFRCDPISEHNRLYWYRQTLGQGPEFLTYFQNEAQLEKSRLLSDRFSAERPKGSFSTLEIQRTEQGDSAMYLCASSPTGTIRYNEQFFGPGTRLTVL.

The table lists this clonotype with a few counts. The chain carries TRBV7-9 and TRBJ1-1; D is unresolved. The CDR3 covers 14 residues. Germline CDR1 SEHNR, CDR2 FQNEAQ (reference sequence). Between the trimmed V and J ends, which lost 4 bases and 4 bases, there was a span of 13 bases. CDR3 residues: CASSSPRYSTEAFF. The DNA for the CDR3 is TGTGCCAGCAGCTCTCCCCGCTACAGCACTGAAGCTTTCTTT.

V is TRBV3-1 and J is TRBJ1-1, with 7 positions matching TRBD1. With 3 bases clipped from V and 1 base from J, the junction kept 5 bases outside the gene matches. The CDR3 totals 15 residues. CDR1 is LGHDT, CDR2 YNNKEL, per germline (reference sequence). For the CDR3, the DNA is TGTGCCAGCAGCCATACAGGGGAAGGGAACACTGAAGCTTTCTTT. The encoded protein is CASSHTGEGNTEAFF.

This clonotype was seen a few times. This chain uses TRBV29-1 with TRBJ1-1; D is ambiguous. Germline-derived CDR1 and CDR2 are SQVTM and ANQGSEA. This CDR3 comprises 14 residues. Trimming shortened V by 2 bases and J by 0 bases, and 10 bases separated the two germline ends. CDR3 DNA sequence: TGCAGCGTTGAAAGCCCAGGATTGAACACTGAAGCTTTCTTT. Translating it yields CSVESPGLNTEAFF.

J is TRBJ2-1 and V is TRBV5-1; D gene unclear. Germline values: CDR1 SGHRS, CDR2 YFSETQ. The length of the CDR3 is 12 residues. V was shortened by 7 bases and J by 1 base, with 6 bases between the two germline ends. The CDR3 reads CASGFSYNEQFF. For the CDR3, the DNA is TGCGCCAGCGGATTTTCCTACAATGAGCAGTTCTTC. Full variable domain (outside the CDR3, taken from reference TRBV5-1 and TRBJ2-1): KAGVTQTPRYLIKTRGQQVTLSCSPISGHRSVSWYQQTPGQGLQFLFEYFSETQRNKGNFPGRFSGRQFSNSRSEMNVSTLELGDSALYLCASGFSYNEQFFGPGTRLTVL.

This clonotype has at least ten counts. The chain has TRBV19 and TRBJ2-3; a weak D match, TRBD1 (5 bases). This CDR3 has 15 amino acids. V lost 3 bases, J lost 6 bases, and 16 bases lay in between. CDR1 is LNHDA and CDR2 is SQIVND in the germline V gene (reference sequence). CDR3 nucleotides: TGTGCCAGTAGTATGAGGTCGGCAGGGATCGATACGCAGTATTTT. Translating gives CASSMRSAGIDTQYF.

This clonotype was detected a few times. V is TRBV25-1 and J is TRBJ1-4, with TRBD1 as a possible D gene (6 bases). Germline V lookup: CDR1 MGHDK, CDR2 SYGVNS. The CDR3 has 15 amino acids. V was pared by 1 base and J by 5 bases, with 11 bases between. This chain's CDR3 is CASSESDRPNEKLFF. DNA for the CDR3: TGTGCCAGCAGTGAATCCGACAGGCCAAATGAAAAACTGTTTTTT.

This chain uses TRBV12-3 or TRBV12-4 with TRBJ2-2; tentative D call: TRBD2 (6 bases). There are 18 residues in the CDR3. V was trimmed by 3 bases and J by 6 bases, leaving 23 bases between them. In DNA, the CDR3 is TGTGCCAGCAGTTTCGGGACGGGAGCTACCCATCGTGCCGGGGAGCTGTTTTTT. Translated, it gives CASSFGTGATHRAGELFF.

This clonotype was detected only a few times. This sequence joins TRBV7-2 and TRBJ2-3; D is uncertain. The CDR3 loop spans 14 amino acids. Per germline, CDR1 SGHTA and CDR2 FQGNSA. With 3 bases removed from V and 2 bases from J, the gap between germline ends came to 9 bases. In nucleotides, the CDR3 is TGTGCCAGCAGCTTCTACCTCGACACAGATACGCAGTATTTT. It yields the protein CASSFYLDTDTQYF.

This clonotype has a handful of counts. The CDR3 sequence: CAIRRTGQGNEQFF. Written as DNA, the CDR3 is TGTGCCATCAGGAGGACAGGGCAGGGCAATGAGCAGTTCTTC. The V and J genes are TRBV10-3 and TRBJ2-1; the match to TRBD1 covers 8 bases. Germline values: CDR1 ENHRY, CDR2 SYGVKD. The V segment lost 6 bases and the J segment 6 bases; nucleotides outside the gene matches: 7. CDR3 length: 14 amino acids.